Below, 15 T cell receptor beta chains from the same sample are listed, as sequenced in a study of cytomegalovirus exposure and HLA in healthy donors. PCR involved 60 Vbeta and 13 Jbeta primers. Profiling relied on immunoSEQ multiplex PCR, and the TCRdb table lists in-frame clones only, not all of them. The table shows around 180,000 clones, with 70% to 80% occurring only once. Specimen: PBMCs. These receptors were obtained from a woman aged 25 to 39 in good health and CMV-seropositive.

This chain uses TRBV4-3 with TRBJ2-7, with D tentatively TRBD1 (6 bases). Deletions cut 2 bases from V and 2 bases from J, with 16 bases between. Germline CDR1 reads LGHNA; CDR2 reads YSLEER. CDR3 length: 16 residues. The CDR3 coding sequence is TGCGCCAGCAGCCAACGGGACAACCCCGGCACCTACGAGCAGTACTTC. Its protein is CASSQRDNPGTYEQYF.

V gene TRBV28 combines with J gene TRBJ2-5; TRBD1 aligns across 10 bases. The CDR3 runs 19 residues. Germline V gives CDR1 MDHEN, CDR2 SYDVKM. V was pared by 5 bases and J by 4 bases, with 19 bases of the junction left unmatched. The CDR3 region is CASSGQTGGLRKAGETQYF. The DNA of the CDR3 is TGTGCCAGCAGTGGTCAGACAGGGGGCTTAAGAAAAGCGGGAGAGACCCAGTACTTC.

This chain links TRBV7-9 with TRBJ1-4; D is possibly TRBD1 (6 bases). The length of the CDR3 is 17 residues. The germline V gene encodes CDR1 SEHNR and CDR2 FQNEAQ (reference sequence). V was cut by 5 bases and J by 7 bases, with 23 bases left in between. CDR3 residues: CASSPPTGGPLGEKLFF. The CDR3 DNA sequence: TGTGCCAGCAGCCCTCCTACCGGGGGGCCACTTGGTGAAAAACTGTTTTTT.

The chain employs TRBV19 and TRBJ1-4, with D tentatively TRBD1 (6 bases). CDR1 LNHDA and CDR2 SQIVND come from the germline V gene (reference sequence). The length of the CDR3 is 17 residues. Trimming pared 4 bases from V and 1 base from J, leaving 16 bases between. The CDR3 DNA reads TGTGCCAGTAGTACCCCCAGGACAGTACGAACTAATGAAAAACTGTTTTTT. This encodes CASSTPRTVRTNEKLFF.

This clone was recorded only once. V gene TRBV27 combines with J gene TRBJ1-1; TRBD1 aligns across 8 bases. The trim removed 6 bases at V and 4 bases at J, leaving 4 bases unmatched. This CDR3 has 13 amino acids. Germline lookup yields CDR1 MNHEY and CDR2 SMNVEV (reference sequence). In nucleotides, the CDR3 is TGTGCCAGCAGCCAGGGGGCGGTCACTGAAGCTTTCTTT. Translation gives CASSQGAVTEAFF.

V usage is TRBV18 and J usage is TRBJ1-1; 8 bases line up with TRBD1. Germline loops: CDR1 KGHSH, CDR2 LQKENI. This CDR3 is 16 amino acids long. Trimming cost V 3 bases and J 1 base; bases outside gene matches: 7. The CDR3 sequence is CASSPTLDRGNTEAFF. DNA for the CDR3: TGTGCCAGCTCACCCACGCTCGACAGGGGGAACACTGAAGCTTTCTTT.

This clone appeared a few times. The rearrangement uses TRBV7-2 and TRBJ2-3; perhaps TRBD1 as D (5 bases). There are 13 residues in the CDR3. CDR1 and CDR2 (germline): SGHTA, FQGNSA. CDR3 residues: CAIVQGSTDTQYF. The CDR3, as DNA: TGTGCTATCGTCCAGGGTAGCACAGATACGCAGTATTTT.

The CDR3 region is CASSLGLAGLGPYNEQFF. CDR3 nucleotide sequence: TGTGCCAGCAGCTTAGGTTTGGCGGGACTCGGCCCCTACAATGAGCAGTTCTTC. The chain carries TRBV7-2 and TRBJ2-1, with D tentatively TRBD2 (6 bases). The germline V and J ends were trimmed by 1 base and 2 bases, with 18 bases remaining between them. Germline V CDR1 and CDR2: SGHTA, FQGNSA. This CDR3 is built from 18 residues.

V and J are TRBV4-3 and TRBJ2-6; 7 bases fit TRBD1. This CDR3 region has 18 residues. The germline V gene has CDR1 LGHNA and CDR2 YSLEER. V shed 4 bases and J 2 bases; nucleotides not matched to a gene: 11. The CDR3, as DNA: TGCGCCAGCAGCCCCGCGAGGCGGACAGGAACTGGGGCCAACGTCCTGACTTTC. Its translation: CASSPARRTGTGANVLTF.

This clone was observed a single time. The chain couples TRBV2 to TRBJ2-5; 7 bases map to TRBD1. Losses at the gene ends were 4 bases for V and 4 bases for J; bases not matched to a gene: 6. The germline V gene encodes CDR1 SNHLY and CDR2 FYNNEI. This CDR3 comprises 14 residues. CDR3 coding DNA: TGTGCCAGCAGTGGGCAGGGGGAAGGAGAGACCCAGTACTTC. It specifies CASSGQGEGETQYF.

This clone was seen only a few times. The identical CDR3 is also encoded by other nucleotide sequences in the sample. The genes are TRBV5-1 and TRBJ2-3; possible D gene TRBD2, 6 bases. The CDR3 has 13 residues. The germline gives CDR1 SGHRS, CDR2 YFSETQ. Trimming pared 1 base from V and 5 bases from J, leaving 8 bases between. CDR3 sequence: CASSLQGGDTQYF. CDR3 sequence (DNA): TGCGCCAGCAGCTTGCAGGGAGGAGATACGCAGTATTTT.

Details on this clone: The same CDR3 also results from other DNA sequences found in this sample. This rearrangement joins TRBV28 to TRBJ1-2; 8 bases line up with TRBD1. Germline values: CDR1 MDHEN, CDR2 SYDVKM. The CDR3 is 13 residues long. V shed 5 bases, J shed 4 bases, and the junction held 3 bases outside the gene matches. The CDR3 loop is CASSPGGLYGYTF. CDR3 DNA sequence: TGTGCCAGCAGTCCAGGGGGCCTCTATGGCTACACCTTC.

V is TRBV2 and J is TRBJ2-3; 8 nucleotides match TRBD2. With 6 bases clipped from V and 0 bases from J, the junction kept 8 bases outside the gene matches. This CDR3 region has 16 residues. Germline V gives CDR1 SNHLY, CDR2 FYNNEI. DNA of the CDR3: TGTGCCAGCAGCGGTTCACTAGCGGAAAGCACAGATACGCAGTATTTT. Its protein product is CASSGSLAESTDTQYF.

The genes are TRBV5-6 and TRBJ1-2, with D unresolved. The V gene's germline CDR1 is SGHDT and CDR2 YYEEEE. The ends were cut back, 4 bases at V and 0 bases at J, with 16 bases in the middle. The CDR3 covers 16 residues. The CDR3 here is CASSPVGSATNYGYTF. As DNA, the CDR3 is TGTGCCAGCAGCCCGGTGGGGAGCGCAACTAACTATGGCTACACCTTC.

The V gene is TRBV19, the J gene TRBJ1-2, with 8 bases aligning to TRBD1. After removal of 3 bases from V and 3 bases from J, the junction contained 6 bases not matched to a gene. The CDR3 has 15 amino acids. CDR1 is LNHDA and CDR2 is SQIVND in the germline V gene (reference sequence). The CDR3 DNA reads TGTGCCAGTAGTATTGTGGGACAGGAACACTATGGCTACACCTTC. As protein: CASSIVGQEHYGYTF.